Presented here are 11 T cell receptor beta chains from one specimen sequenced in a study of blood T cells in healthy people across ages. Through a sample-barcoded 5' primer and a J-beta primer mix, a second PCR was run for 7 to 11 cycles. TCRdb ran MiXCR on the 5' RACE reads and lists one entry per CDR3 protein. The top ten clones hold 13% of a sample with some 880,000 distinct CDR3 sequences, around 36% of them seen once. Sequenced material: blood. The receptors come from a man aged 18-30 years in good health.

This clonotype was counted a few times. The chain is built from TRBV4-2 and TRBJ2-1, with D perhaps matching TRBD2 (7 bases). V was shortened by 3 bases and J by 7 bases, with 22 bases between the two germline ends. The CDR3 contains 17 residues. The germline CDR1 and CDR2 sequences are LGHNA and YNFKEQ. CDR3 in DNA: TGTGCCAGCAGCCATGCGACTAGCCCCGGGGGCCAAAATGAGCAGTTCTTC. Translation gives CASSHATSPGGQNEQFF.

The V gene is TRBV4-1, the J gene TRBJ1-2; tentatively, D is TRBD1 (5 bases). CDR1 and CDR2 (germline): MGHRA, YSYEKL. V lost 0 bases, J lost 8 bases, and 16 bases lay in between. The CDR3 has 15 amino acids. This CDR3 reads CASSQDGYGRDGYTF. The DNA for the CDR3 is TGCGCCAGCAGCCAAGACGGGTATGGCAGGGACGGCTACACCTTC.

This chain uses TRBV5-5 with TRBJ1-5; D ambiguous. Germline V gene sequence: CDR1 SGHKS, CDR2 YYEKEE (reference sequence). CDR3 length equals 14 residues. V lost 0 bases and J lost 6, with 10 bases in between. CDR3 sequence: CASSLGSGGQPQHF. CDR3 coding DNA: TGTGCCAGCAGCTTGGGTTCGGGTGGTCAGCCCCAGCATTTT. Based on the CDR3 plus reference TRBV5-5 and TRBJ1-5, the full variable domain is DAGVTQSPTHLIKTRGQQVTLRCSPISGHKSVSWYQQVLGQGPQFIFQYYEKEERGRGNFPDRFSARQFPNYSSELNVNALLLGDSALYLCASSLGSGGQPQHFGDGTRLSIL.

This clonotype has just a few counts. This chain joins TRBV4-2 and TRBJ2-5; D may be TRBD2 (6 bases). The V end was cut by 5 bases, the J end by 11 bases, with 27 bases between. The CDR3 is made up of 16 amino acids. Germline values: CDR1 LGHNA, CDR2 YNFKEQ. The CDR3 bases are TGTGCCAGCAGCGGAAGACTAGAAGGGGAGAGCCGTGAGCAGTACTTC. Translating gives CASSGRLEGESREQYF.

In its sample, this clonotype was seen many times. This rearrangement joins TRBV27 to TRBJ1-2; possibly TRBD1 for D (5 bases). Germline loops: CDR1 MNHEY, CDR2 SMNVEV (reference sequence). The V end was cut by 3 bases, the J end by 8 bases, with 13 bases between. CDR3 size: 13 residues. The DNA of the CDR3 is TGTGCCAGCAGTTTGGGCCAGGGAGAGGGCTACACCTTC. Amino acid sequence: CASSLGQGEGYTF.

With respect to this clonotype: A much larger clone is a single base away; this may be a read error. The V and J genes are TRBV5-1 and TRBJ1-4; D is unresolved. The CDR3 is 12 residues long. Germline V gives CDR1 SGHRS, CDR2 YFSETQ. CDR3 bases: TGCGCCATCAGCTTGGATCACGAAAAACTGTTTTTT. Translating it yields CAISLDHEKLFF.

The genes are TRBV20-1 and TRBJ2-3; 16 bases are shared with TRBD2. V trimming: 1 base; J trimming: 7 bases; junction bases outside the gene matches: 8. CDR1 and CDR2 from the germline V gene are DFQATT and SNEGSKA (reference sequence). This CDR3 has 17 amino acids. CDR3 DNA: TGCAGTGCTAGAGTGGGGACTAGCGGGGGGGCCATTAATACGCAGTATTTT. Protein sequence: CSARVGTSGGAINTQYF.

This clonotype was observed a handful of times. This rearrangement joins TRBV20-1 to TRBJ2-5; D is uncertain. The germline gives CDR1 DFQATT, CDR2 SNEGSKA (reference sequence). CDR3 length: 14 residues. The V end was cut by 5 bases, the J end by 11 bases, with 24 bases between. The CDR3, as DNA: TGCAGTGCTTTTCGTACTCTGACTCACAATGAGCAGTACTTC. Encoded protein: CSAFRTLTHNEQYF.

This clonotype turned up a few times. The chain carries TRBV5-1 and TRBJ2-1, with D possibly matching TRBD1 (6 bases). V lost 4 bases and J lost 0, with 11 bases in between. The CDR3 loop spans 15 amino acids. Per germline, CDR1 SGHRS and CDR2 YFSETQ. The CDR3 nucleotides are TGCGCCAGCAGCAACACAGGGAGCTCCTACAATGAGCAGTTCTTC. It translates to CASSNTGSSYNEQFF.

This chain uses TRBV5-1 with TRBJ2-1; maybe TRBD1 (5 bases). V lost 0 bases, J lost 6 bases, and 10 bases lay in between. Germline assignment: CDR1 SGHRS and CDR2 YFSETQ. This CDR3 spans 14 amino acids. CDR3 sequence reads: CASSLEATGNEQFF. Here the CDR3 DNA reads TGCGCCAGCAGCTTGGAGGCTACAGGCAATGAGCAGTTCTTC.

This chain connects TRBV6-2 or TRBV6-3 to TRBJ2-3, with 10 bases identical to TRBD2. The CDR3 length is 16 residues. V was pared by 6 bases and J by 5 bases, with 11 bases of the junction left unmatched. Germline lookup yields CDR1 MNHEY and CDR2 SVGEGT. Written as DNA, the CDR3 is TGTGCCAGCAGGGCCAGCGGGGGGGCCTTTGGAGATACGCAGTATTTT. It specifies CASRASGGAFGDTQYF.